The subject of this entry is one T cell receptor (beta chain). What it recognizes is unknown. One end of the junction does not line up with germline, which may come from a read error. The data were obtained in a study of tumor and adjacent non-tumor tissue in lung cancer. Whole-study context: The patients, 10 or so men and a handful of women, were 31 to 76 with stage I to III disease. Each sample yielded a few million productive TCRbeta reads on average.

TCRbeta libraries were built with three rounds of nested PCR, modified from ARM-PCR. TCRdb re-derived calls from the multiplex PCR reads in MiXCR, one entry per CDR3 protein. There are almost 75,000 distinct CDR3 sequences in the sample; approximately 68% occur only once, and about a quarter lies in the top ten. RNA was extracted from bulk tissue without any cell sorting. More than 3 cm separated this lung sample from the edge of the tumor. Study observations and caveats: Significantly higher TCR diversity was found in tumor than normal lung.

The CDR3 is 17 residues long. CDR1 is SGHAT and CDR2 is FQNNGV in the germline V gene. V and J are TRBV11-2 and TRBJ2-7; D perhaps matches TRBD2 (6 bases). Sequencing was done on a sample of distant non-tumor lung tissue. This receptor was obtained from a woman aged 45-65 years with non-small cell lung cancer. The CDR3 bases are TGTGCCAGTAGCTTAGCTGCGGGACGCACGGGGCCCTACGAGCAGTGCTTC. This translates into CASSLAAGRTGPYEQCF.